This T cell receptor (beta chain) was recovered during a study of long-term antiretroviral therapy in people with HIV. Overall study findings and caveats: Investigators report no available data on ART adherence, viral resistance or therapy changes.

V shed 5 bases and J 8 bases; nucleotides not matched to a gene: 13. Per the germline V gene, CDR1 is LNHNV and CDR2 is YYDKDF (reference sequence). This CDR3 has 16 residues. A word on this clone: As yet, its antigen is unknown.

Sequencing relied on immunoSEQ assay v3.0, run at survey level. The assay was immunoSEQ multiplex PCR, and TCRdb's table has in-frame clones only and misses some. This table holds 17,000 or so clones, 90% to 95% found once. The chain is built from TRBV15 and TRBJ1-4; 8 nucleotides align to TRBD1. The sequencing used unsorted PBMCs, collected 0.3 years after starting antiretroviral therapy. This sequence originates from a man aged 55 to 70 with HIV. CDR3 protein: CATSQYSGGLGEKLFF. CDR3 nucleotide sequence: TGTGCCACCAGCCAATATTCAGGGGGCCTCGGGGAAAAACTGTTTTTT. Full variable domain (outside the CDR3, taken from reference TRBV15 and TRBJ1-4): DAMVIQNPRYQVTQFGKPVTLSCSQTLNHNVMYWYQQKSSQAPKLLFHYYDKDFNNEADTPDNFQSRRPNTSFCFLDIRSPGLGDTAMYLCATSQYSGGLGEKLFFGSGTQLSVL.